A single sample is the source of the 10 T cell receptor beta chains below, sequenced in a study of cytomegalovirus exposure and HLA in healthy donors. The primer mix had 60 Vbeta and 13 Jbeta primers. Clones were sequenced by immunoSEQ multiplex PCR, and TCRdb holds only the in-frame ones, with some missing. The sample records 160,000 or so clones, 79% being singletons. The specimen sequenced was PBMCs. All receptors come from a man aged 35 to 55 in good health and CMV-seronegative.

The chain couples TRBV5-4 to TRBJ2-5; 14 nucleotides line up with TRBD2. Per the germline V gene, CDR1 is SGHNT and CDR2 is YYREEE (reference sequence). The V and J ends lost 4 bases and 5 bases, in that order; junction bases with no gene match: 7. This CDR3 spans 16 amino acids. DNA of the CDR3: TGTGCCAGCAGCGCGGGACTAGCGGGAGTAGGCGAGACCCAGTACTTC. Translated: CASSAGLAGVGETQYF.

The chain links TRBV18 to TRBJ2-7, with D tentatively TRBD2 (6 bases). The germline CDR1 and CDR2 sequences are KGHSH and LQKENI. V was cut by 2 bases and J by 5 bases, with 19 bases left in between. The CDR3 totals 16 residues. CDR3 in amino acids: CASSPSPPGRKDEQYF. CDR3 DNA sequence: TGTGCCAGCTCACCATCCCCTCCAGGGAGGAAGGACGAGCAGTACTTC. Combining the CDR3 with reference TRBV18 and TRBJ2-7 gives the whole variable domain NAGVMQNPRHLVRRRGQEARLRCSPMKGHSHVYWYRQLPEEGLKFMVYLQKENIIDESGMPKERFSAEFPKEGPSILRIQQVVRGDSAAYFCASSPSPPGRKDEQYFGPGTRLTVT.

This sequence joins TRBV19 and TRBJ1-5, with D unresolved. Trimming shortened V by 2 bases and J by 7 bases, and 9 bases separated the two germline ends. There are 13 residues in the CDR3. CDR1 LNHDA and CDR2 SQIVND come from the germline V gene (reference sequence). DNA for the CDR3: TGTGCCAGTAGTATACCCCCTGGCCAGCCCCAGCATTTT. Amino acid sequence: CASSIPPGQPQHF.

The rearrangement links TRBV19 to TRBJ2-4; maybe TRBD1 (6 bases). CDR1 and CDR2 (germline): LNHDA, SQIVND (reference sequence). The CDR3 sequence is 15 residues long. V was pared by 2 bases and J by 8 bases, with 16 bases between. CDR3: CASSISGDPFDIQYF. The DNA of the CDR3 is TGTGCCAGTAGTATATCAGGGGACCCTTTTGACATTCAGTACTTC. The full variable domain, completed using reference TRBV19 and TRBJ2-4, is DGGITQSPKYLFRKEGQNVTLSCEQNLNHDAMYWYRQDPGQGLRLIYYSQIVNDFQKGDIAEGYSVSREKKESFPLTVTSAQKNPTAFYLCASSISGDPFDIQYFGAGTRLSVL.

The V gene is TRBV5-1, the J gene TRBJ2-3, with 7 bases matching TRBD1. Trimming at V came to 1 base and at J to 6 bases, leaving 8 bases not matched to a gene. CDR1 is SGHRS, CDR2 YFSETQ, per germline. This CDR3 has 15 residues. CDR3 amino acids: CASSLSPGGMDTQYF. In DNA, the CDR3 is TGCGCCAGCAGCTTGTCGCCAGGGGGTATGGATACGCAGTATTTT.

The CDR3 loop reads CASSLDLGGDVFYNEQFF. As DNA, the CDR3 is TGTGCCAGCAGCTTAGATCTTGGGGGGGATGTCTTCTACAATGAGCAGTTCTTC. J is TRBJ2-1 and V is TRBV11-2; TRBD2 matches at 7 bases. The V and J ends lost 0 bases and 3 bases, in that order; junction bases with no gene match: 11. CDR1 SGHAT and CDR2 FQNNGV come from the germline V gene. CDR3 length: 18 amino acids.

As for this clone: At one of its ends the junction is not consistent with the germline gene, which may arise from a read error. The rearrangement links TRBV29-1 to TRBJ2-4, with 7 nucleotides matching TRBD1. CDR1 is SQVTM, CDR2 ANQGSEA, per germline. The CDR3 is made up of 16 amino acids. The DNA of the CDR3 is TGCAGCGTTAGGGGGCGCGACACCGTAGCCAAAAACAGTCAGTACTTC. Its translation: CSVRGRDTVAKNSQYF.

This clone was picked up a small number of times. The chain is built from TRBV5-1 and TRBJ2-5, with D unclear. Deletions cut 2 bases from V and 5 bases from J, with 10 bases between. Per germline, CDR1 SGHRS and CDR2 YFSETQ. The CDR3 totals 13 residues. This chain's CDR3 is CASSLTATETQYF. The DNA for the CDR3 is TGCGCCAGCAGCTTAACAGCTACGGAGACCCAGTACTTC.

The DNA for the CDR3 is TGTGCCAGCAGTCCTCTCAGGGTAAGATACAATGAGCAGTTCTTC. Its translation is CASSPLRVRYNEQFF. This chain uses TRBV28 with TRBJ2-1; D may be TRBD1 (5 bases). Germline CDR1 is MDHEN and CDR2 is SYDVKM. The CDR3 loop spans 15 amino acids. Trimming stripped 5 bases from V and 4 bases from J, with 15 bases between.

V gene TRBV28 combines with J gene TRBJ2-7; tentatively, D is TRBD2 (6 bases). This CDR3 spans 13 amino acids. Germline V gene sequence: CDR1 MDHEN, CDR2 SYDVKM. Trimming left V 6 bases short and J 1 base short, with 10 bases between. This chain's CDR3 is CASSHLASYEQYF. The CDR3 DNA follows: TGTGCCAGCAGCCATCTAGCGTCCTACGAGCAGTACTTC. Supplemented by reference TRBV28 and TRBJ2-7, the full variable domain reads DVKVTQSSRYLVKRTGEKVFLECVQDMDHENMFWYRQDPGLGLRLIYFSYDVKMKEKGDIPEGYSVSREKKERFSLILESASTNQTSMYLCASSHLASYEQYFGPGTRLTVT.